A selection of T cell receptor beta chains follows, all from one sample in a study of cytomegalovirus exposure and HLA in healthy donors. Assay used: immunoSEQ multiplex PCR; TCRdb lists only in-frame clones, some missing. The repertoire holds more than 100,000 clones, with about 73% as singletons. Sequenced sample: PBMCs. These receptors were taken from a middle-aged woman in good health and CMV-seropositive. Each CDR3 is given with its conserved first and last residue. The D gene is left open where the match is weak. A row's size may be missing; if present it is once, few, many or a size class.

v_gene	j_gene	abundance	d_gene	CDR3aa	CDR3nt
TRBV4-1	TRBJ2-7	few	NA	CASSLFYPAGSTYEQYF	TGCGCCAGCAGCCTATTCTACCCGGCGGGATCCACCTACGAGCAGTACTTC
TRBV7-2	TRBJ1-2	NA	NA	CASSLAGGDYGYTF	TGTGCCAGCAGCTTAGCCGGGGGGGACTATGGCTACACCTTC
TRBV6-1	TRBJ1-5	few	TRBD1	CASRLPGQGNQPQHF	TGTGCCAGCAGGCTGCCGGGACAGGGAAATCAGCCCCAGCATTTT
TRBV25-1	TRBJ1-1	NA	NA	CASSEAGLNTEAFF	TGTGCCAGCAGTGAAGCAGGTCTGAACACTGAAGCTTTCTTT
TRBV7-8	TRBJ1-3	NA	TRBD1	CASSPKTGPRNTIYF	TGTGCCAGCAGCCCAAAGACAGGGCCGAGAAACACCATATATTTT
TRBV12-5	TRBJ2-3	NA	TRBD2	CASGFSGSSGGDTQYF	TGTGCTAGTGGTTTCTCGGGGAGTAGCGGGGGAGATACGCAGTATTTT
TRBV9	TRBJ2-3	NA	NA	CASSAEEDTQYF	TGTGCCAGCAGCGCCGAGGAGGATACGCAGTATTTT
TRBV9	TRBJ2-6	NA	NA	CASSVVGDPGSGANVLTF	TGTGCCAGCAGCGTAGTTGGAGACCCGGGGTCTGGGGCCAACGTCCTGACTTTC
TRBV4-1	TRBJ1-2	NA	NA	CASSGEGARSYGYTF	TGCGCCAGCAGCGGGGAAGGGGCGCGAAGCTATGGCTACACCTTC
TRBV27	TRBJ2-7	NA	NA	CASSFLYEQYF	TGTGCCAGCAGTTTCCTCTACGAGCAGTACTTC
TRBV11-2	TRBJ2-5	NA	TRBD1	CASSLGAGGDETQYF	TGTGCCAGCAGCTTAGGTGCAGGGGGAGATGAGACCCAGTACTTC
TRBV18	TRBJ1-4	few	TRBD1	CASSPDRGDEKLFF	TGTGCCAGCTCACCCGACAGGGGTGATGAAAAACTGTTTTTT
TRBV19	TRBJ1-2	few	NA	CASSISPDYGYTF	TGTGCCAGTAGTATAAGTCCGGACTATGGCTACACCTTC
TRBV5-1	TRBJ2-7	NA	TRBD2	CASSSGAGNSYEQYF	TGCGCCAGCAGCTCAGGAGCGGGGAACTCCTACGAGCAGTACTTC
TRBV6-5	TRBJ1-2	few	NA	CASSYSMASGARGYTF	TGTGCCAGCAGTTACTCGATGGCATCGGGAGCGAGAGGCTACACCTTC
TRBV6-1	TRBJ2-1	NA	NA	CASRQPAQENEQFF	TGTGCCAGCAGACAGCCGGCCCAAGAAAATGAGCAGTTCTTC
TRBV7-8	TRBJ1-5	many	TRBD1	CASSLSTGGDQPQHF	TGTGCCAGCAGCTTATCGACAGGGGGAGATCAGCCCCAGCATTTT
TRBV11-3	TRBJ2-1	NA	TRBD2	CASSSTQLAGEQFF	TGTGCCAGCAGCTCCACCCAACTAGCGGGGGAGCAGTTCTTC
TRBV7-6	TRBJ2-3	NA	TRBD2	CASSQSWGGGSTDTQYF	TGTGCCAGCAGCCAATCTTGGGGCGGGGGAAGCACAGATACGCAGTATTTT
TRBV7-9	TRBJ2-7	few	NA	CASRIQGSYEQYF	TGTGCCAGCAGGATTCAGGGAAGTTACGAGCAGTACTTC
TRBV6-6	TRBJ1-2	NA	NA	CASKRQSYGYTF	TGTGCCAGCAAGAGACAGAGCTATGGCTACACCTTC
TRBV5-1	TRBJ1-3	NA	NA	CASRPQGTHSGNTIYF	TGCGCCAGCAGGCCTCAGGGAACGCACTCTGGAAACACCATATATTTT
TRBV15	TRBJ1-4	NA	NA	CATQSGSTNEKLFF	TGTGCCACCCAAAGCGGGTCAACTAATGAAAAACTGTTTTTT
TRBV4-1	TRBJ1-2	once	NA	CATYDRSNYGYTF	TGCGCCACTTACGACAGGTCCAACTATGGCTACACCTTC